Following are 23 T cell receptor beta chains from one sample sequenced in a study of shared clonotypes between healthy human individuals. The method was immunoSEQ multiplex PCR; TCRdb's version includes in-frame clones alone and lacks a portion of them. The sample yields fewer than 650,000 clones, over 65% seen once. Sequences were obtained from PBMCs. The receptors were sampled from a woman between 35 and 50 years old in good health. Some clones in this sample may be carry-over from other donors' samples.

The chain uses TRBV4-1 and TRBJ1-2; 8 bases match TRBD1. The CDR3 runs to 15 residues. CDR1 is MGHRA and CDR2 is YSYEKL in the germline V gene. With V trimmed by 4 bases and J by 4 bases, 8 bases remained unmatched. CDR3 bases: TGCGCCAGCAGCCTCCCGGACAGGGAGGGCTATGGCTACACCTTC. Its translation: CASSLPDREGYGYTF.

This clone was counted between two and nine times. The rearrangement uses TRBV5-1 and TRBJ2-1, with D hard to call. The CDR3 has 15 residues. V lost 0 bases and J 3 bases, leaving 10 bases between the germline ends. From germline, CDR1 is SGHRS and CDR2 YFSETQ. The CDR3 sequence is CASSLVSNDYNEQFF. The DNA for the CDR3 is TGCGCCAGCAGCTTGGTCAGTAATGACTACAATGAGCAGTTCTTC. The full variable domain, its missing parts supplied by reference TRBV5-1 and TRBJ2-1, is KAGVTQTPRYLIKTRGQQVTLSCSPISGHRSVSWYQQTPGQGLQFLFEYFSETQRNKGNFPGRFSGRQFSNSRSEMNVSTLELGDSALYLCASSLVSNDYNEQFFGPGTRLTVL.

V and J are TRBV2 and TRBJ2-3; maybe TRBD1 (7 bases). The CDR3 runs 12 residues. Germline CDR1 is SNHLY and CDR2 is FYNNEI. V was trimmed by 8 bases and J by 11 bases, leaving 17 bases between them. CDR3 region: CASQQGGVKQYF. The DNA of the CDR3 is TGTGCCAGCCAGCAGGGGGGAGTGAAGCAGTATTTT.

The rearrangement uses TRBV6-6 and TRBJ2-3; 7 bases fit TRBD2. The CDR3 has 13 amino acids. Trimming cost V 6 bases and J 6 bases; bases outside gene matches: 6. Germline lookup yields CDR1 MNHNY and CDR2 SVGAGI (reference sequence). CDR3 region: CASRAPGGDTQYF. The DNA of the CDR3 is TGTGCCAGCAGAGCCCCCGGGGGGGATACGCAGTATTTT.

The chain carries TRBV28 and TRBJ2-1, with a possible D match to TRBD2 (5 bases). This CDR3 has 15 residues. Trimming pared 3 bases from V and 6 bases from J, leaving 15 bases between. Germline V gene sequence: CDR1 MDHEN, CDR2 SYDVKM. The CDR3 DNA reads TGTGCCAGCAGTTTTCTAAGCGGACTGGGCAATGAGCAGTTCTTC. Residues: CASSFLSGLGNEQFF.

The chain carries TRBV15 and TRBJ2-1, with 11 bases identical to TRBD2. After removal of 1 base from V and 7 bases from J, the junction contained 9 bases not matched to a gene. This CDR3 has 17 residues. Germline lookup yields CDR1 LNHNV and CDR2 YYDKDF (reference sequence). The CDR3 DNA follows: TGTGCCACCAGCAGAGGGACTAGCGGGCGGAATAGGAATGAGCAGTTCTTC. Protein sequence: CATSRGTSGRNRNEQFF. The entire variable domain, with the rest obtained from reference TRBV15 and TRBJ2-1, is as follows: DAMVIQNPRYQVTQFGKPVTLSCSQTLNHNVMYWYQQKSSQAPKLLFHYYDKDFNNEADTPDNFQSRRPNTSFCFLDIRSPGLGDTAMYLCATSRGTSGRNRNEQFFGPGTRLTVL.

J is TRBJ2-4 and V is TRBV30; D is perhaps TRBD2 (6 bases). With 3 bases removed from V and 7 bases from J, the gap between germline ends came to 13 bases. The germline V gene encodes CDR1 GTSNPN and CDR2 SVGIG (reference sequence). The CDR3 has 13 residues. CDR3 nucleotides: TGTGCCTGGAGAGGCCAGGGACTCAACATTCAGTACTTC. As protein: CAWRGQGLNIQYF.

The rearrangement joins TRBV2 to TRBJ2-3, with 9 bases aligning to TRBD2. V trimming: 9 bases; J trimming: 5 bases; junction bases outside the gene matches: 9. Germline-derived CDR1 and CDR2 are SNHLY and FYNNEI. The length of the CDR3 is 14 residues. Written as DNA, the CDR3 is TGTGCCAGTGGTGGGGCGGGAGGGCTAGATACGCAGTATTTT. This codes for CASGGAGGLDTQYF. Looking up the rest from reference TRBV2 and TRBJ2-3 gives the full variable domain: EPEVTQTPSHQVTQMGQEVILRCVPISNHLYFYWYRQILGQKVEFLVSFYNNEISEKSEIFDDQFSVERPDGSNFTLKIRSTKLEDSAMYFCASGGAGGLDTQYFGPGTRLTVL.

This chain uses TRBV5-4 with TRBJ1-6; D is unresolved. The germline V and J ends were trimmed by 0 bases and 5 bases, with 9 bases remaining between them. Germline CDR1 is SGHNT and CDR2 is YYREEE (reference sequence). CDR3 size: 15 residues. The DNA of the CDR3 is TGTGCCAGCAGCTTGGCCAATAGGGATAATTCACCCCTCCACTTT. Translating gives CASSLANRDNSPLHF.

This clone appeared many times. This chain links TRBV29-1 with TRBJ2-6; possible D gene TRBD1, 6 bases. The CDR3 consists of 16 residues. V was clipped by 6 bases and J by 0 bases, with 15 bases between them. Looked up from germline, CDR1 is SQVTM and CDR2 is ANQGSEA. The CDR3 DNA sequence: TGCAGCGTCGCTAGGGACACCGACTCTGGGGCCAACGTCCTGACTTTC. Translating it yields CSVARDTDSGANVLTF.

This chain joins TRBV19 and TRBJ1-4; a weak D match, TRBD1 (5 bases). The CDR3 extends over 14 amino acids. Germline V gives CDR1 LNHDA, CDR2 SQIVND (reference sequence). Trimming pared 6 bases from V and 0 bases from J, leaving 8 bases between. The CDR3 spells CASSPQATNEKLFF. As DNA, the CDR3 is TGTGCCAGTAGCCCACAGGCAACTAATGAAAAACTGTTTTTT.

The J gene is TRBJ2-7, the V gene TRBV7-2; no clear D gene. Germline CDR1 and CDR2: SGHTA and FQGNSA. CDR3 size: 15 residues. Trimming took off 5 bases at V and 4 bases at J, with 18 bases between the two ends. The CDR3 loop reads CASSPRLITGYEQYF. CDR3 DNA: TGTGCCAGCAGCCCACGACTGATAACGGGTTACGAGCAGTACTTC.

J is TRBJ1-4 and V is TRBV27, with TRBD1 matching 9 bases. Germline-derived CDR1 and CDR2 are MNHEY and SMNVEV (reference sequence). With 5 bases clipped from V and 5 bases from J, the junction kept 9 bases outside the gene matches. This CDR3 has 16 residues. The CDR3 DNA follows: TGTGCCAGCAGTACGTACGGACAGGGGCGGAATGAAAAACTGTTTTTT. As protein: CASSTYGQGRNEKLFF.

The genes are TRBV29-1 and TRBJ2-7, with D unresolved. CDR3 length equals 13 residues. Germline V gene sequence: CDR1 SQVTM, CDR2 ANQGSEA. V lost 8 bases and J lost 0, with 14 bases in between. This CDR3 is CSISNGNSYEQYF. CDR3 in DNA: TGCAGCATATCCAACGGCAACTCCTACGAGCAGTACTTC.

This chain joins TRBV6-5 and TRBJ2-1; no clear D. CDR1 and CDR2 from the germline V gene are MNHEY and SVGAGI. There are 14 residues in the CDR3. V gave up 7 bases and J gave up 2 bases, with 12 bases separating them. The CDR3 reads CASTLDHTYNEQFF. The DNA for the CDR3 is TGTGCCAGCACGTTGGATCACACCTACAATGAGCAGTTCTTC.

This clone appeared a few times. The chain uses TRBV27 and TRBJ1-2; D remains ambiguous. Germline assignment: CDR1 MNHEY and CDR2 SMNVEV (reference sequence). Trimming removed 2 bases from V and 8 bases from J, with 12 bases in between. The CDR3 totals 13 residues. The CDR3 sequence: CASSLGYRRGYTF. CDR3 DNA sequence: TGTGCCAGCAGTTTAGGGTATAGGCGAGGCTACACCTTC.

On this clone: A read error may produce the germline difference seen at one junction end. Distinct nucleotide sequences in the sample also encode this CDR3. The V gene is TRBV27, the J gene TRBJ2-3; D is perhaps TRBD2 (6 bases). There are 14 residues in the CDR3. In germline, CDR1 is MNHEY, CDR2 SMNVEV (reference sequence). This CDR3 reads CASRRPTSLETQYF. CDR3 coding DNA: TGCGCCAGCAGACGCCCGACTAGTTTAGAAACGCAGTATTTT.

The V gene is TRBV4-3, the J gene TRBJ1-2; D uncertain. Trimming pared 0 bases from V and 8 bases from J, leaving 7 bases between. Germline CDR1 and CDR2: LGHNA and YSLEER. The CDR3 totals 12 residues. CDR3 nucleotides: TGCGCCAGCAGCCAAGAAAAAGGAGGCTACACCTTC. Translating gives CASSQEKGGYTF.

Remarks on this clone: A much larger clone is a single base away; this may be a read error. The same CDR3 arises from other DNA sequences in this sample as well. V usage is TRBV15 and J usage is TRBJ1-4; unclear D gene. Trimming stripped 1 base from V and 7 bases from J, with 7 bases between. CDR1 is LNHNV, CDR2 YYDKDF, per germline (reference sequence). The CDR3 contains 13 residues. CDR3 region: CATSRGFTEKLFF. CDR3 DNA: TGTGCCACCAGCAGAGGGTTCACTGAAAAACTGTTTTTT.

There are many counts of this clone. The sample contains more than one DNA sequence encoding this CDR3. The chain recombines TRBV7-8 with TRBJ2-7; the D gene is possibly TRBD1 (5 bases). Germline V gene lookup returns CDR1 SGHVS and CDR2 FQNEAQ. CDR3 length: 11 amino acids. V was shortened by 3 bases and J by 6 bases, with 6 bases between the two germline ends. The CDR3, as DNA: TGTGCCAGCAGCTTGCAGGGCGAGCAGTACTTC. Translating gives CASSLQGEQYF.

V is TRBV7-8 and J is TRBJ2-2, with D possibly matching TRBD2 (6 bases). Germline CDR1 reads SGHVS; CDR2 reads FQNEAQ. CDR3 size: 15 residues. Trimming removed 7 bases at V and 3 bases at J, with 15 bases between. CDR3 loop: CASTLASPDTGELFF. CDR3 bases: TGTGCCAGCACCCTAGCGTCACCGGACACCGGGGAGCTGTTTTTT.

The chain employs TRBV5-6 and TRBJ1-5; D remains unclear. The CDR3 is 15 amino acids. V was trimmed by 0 bases and J by 3 bases, leaving 10 bases between them. In germline, CDR1 is SGHDT, CDR2 YYEEEE. The CDR3 sequence: CASSLGSSANQPQHF. Here the CDR3 DNA reads TGTGCCAGCAGCTTGGGCTCTTCCGCCAATCAGCCCCAGCATTTT.

A remark on this clone: Distinct nucleotide sequences in the sample also encode this CDR3. The chain joins TRBV28 to TRBJ2-2; D call uncertain. V dropped 2 bases and J dropped 4 bases, with 2 bases sitting between them. Germline V lookup: CDR1 MDHEN, CDR2 SYDVKM. This CDR3 comprises 12 residues. The CDR3 nucleotides read TGTGCCAGCAGTTTAGGCACCGGGGAGCTGTTTTTT. It encodes CASSLGTGELFF.